What follows are 10 T cell receptor beta chains derived from one specimen sequenced in a study of blood T cell repertoires in COVID-19. The assay was immunoSEQ multiplex PCR, and TCRdb's table has in-frame clones only and misses some. The table lists roughly 130,000 clones, around 80% of them singletons, with 10% to 15% in the top ten. Sequencing was carried out using peripheral blood. Receptors were obtained from a woman aged 55-75 years with acute or convalescent COVID-19.

The chain uses TRBV3-1 (or the pseudogene TRBV3-2) and TRBJ2-3, with 13 nucleotides matching TRBD2. The ends lost 2 bases at V and 5 bases at J; junction bases unmatched: 7. Germline V gene lookup returns CDR1 LGHDT and CDR2 YNNKEL (reference sequence). The CDR3 has 17 residues. CDR3 coding DNA: TGTGCCAGCAGCCAATACCTGACTAGCGGGGGGAGAGATACGCAGTATTTT. Translating gives CASSQYLTSGGRDTQYF.

The rearrangement links TRBV7-9 to TRBJ1-2; D may be TRBD1 (5 bases). The CDR3 totals 13 residues. With 4 bases removed from V and 5 bases from J, the gap between germline ends came to 11 bases. Germline loops: CDR1 SEHNR, CDR2 FQNEAQ (reference sequence). CDR3 nucleotides: TGTGCCAGCAGCTGGGGCAGGGAATATGGCTACACCTTC. Residues: CASSWGREYGYTF. Full variable domain (outside the CDR3, taken from reference TRBV7-9 and TRBJ1-2): DTGVSQNPRHKITKRGQNVTFRCDPISEHNRLYWYRQTLGQGPEFLTYFQNEAQLEKSRLLSDRFSAERPKGSFSTLEIQRTEQGDSAMYLCASSWGREYGYTFGSGTRLTVV.

Here the CDR3 DNA reads TGTGCCAGCAGTAGCGGGAACTCACCCCTCCACTTT. Translation gives CASSSGNSPLHF. The V gene is TRBV6-5, the J gene TRBJ1-6; D gene ambiguous. The CDR3 loop spans 12 amino acids. Trimming stripped 5 bases from V and 10 bases from J, with 9 bases between. The germline gives CDR1 MNHEY, CDR2 SVGAGI.

This clone was seen just once. The rearrangement links TRBV7-9 to TRBJ1-2; D possibly corresponds to TRBD1 (5 bases). Trimming took 1 base from V and 6 from J, leaving 15 bases between them. This CDR3 spans 15 amino acids. Germline V gives CDR1 SEHNR, CDR2 FQNEAQ (reference sequence). CDR3 bases: TGTGCCAGCAGCTTAGAGATGTGGGCAGGGAATGGCTACACCTTC. It yields the protein CASSLEMWAGNGYTF.

In DNA form, the CDR3 reads TGTGCCAGCAGCCAAGAAGGGGACAGGCCATCCGATGCGAATGAAAAACTGTTTTTT. This sequence encodes CASSQEGDRPSDANEKLFF. V is TRBV3-1 (or the pseudogene TRBV3-2) and J is TRBJ1-4, with 8 bases fitting TRBD1. CDR3 length: 19 residues. The germline gives CDR1 LGHDT, CDR2 YNNKEL (reference sequence). Losses at the gene ends were 0 bases for V and 5 bases for J; bases not matched to a gene: 14.

This clone was observed a single time. The gene calls are TRBV6-5 and TRBJ1-1; no firm D call. In germline, CDR1 is MNHEY, CDR2 SVGAGI. This CDR3 has 12 residues. V was shortened by 5 bases and J by 5 bases, with 9 bases between the two germline ends. The CDR3 here is CASSLTLTEAFF. CDR3 coding DNA: TGTGCCAGCAGTCTCACTTTGACTGAAGCTTTCTTT.

The chain couples TRBV15 to TRBJ2-3, with D hard to call. Trimming pared 0 bases from V and 1 base from J, leaving 5 bases between. In germline, CDR1 is LNHNV, CDR2 YYDKDF (reference sequence). The CDR3 spans 14 residues. CDR3 sequence: CATSRDRGTDTQYF. CDR3 coding DNA: TGTGCCACCAGCAGAGATAGAGGCACAGATACGCAGTATTTT.

This sequence joins TRBV7-2 and TRBJ1-4; unclear D gene. The CDR3 runs to 13 residues. CDR1 and CDR2 from the germline V gene are SGHTA and FQGNSA. V lost 5 bases and J lost 5, with 9 bases in between. CDR3 amino acids: CASSRTENEKLFF. CDR3 nucleotide sequence: TGTGCCAGCAGCAGAACAGAGAATGAAAAACTGTTTTTT.

This clone was observed a few times. The chain employs TRBV30 and TRBJ1-2; D is perhaps TRBD1 (5 bases). The V gene lost 3 bases and the J gene lost 8 bases, with 22 bases spanning the gap. Germline assignment: CDR1 GTSNPN and CDR2 SVGIG (reference sequence). This CDR3 has 15 residues. The CDR3 region has the DNA TGTGCCTGGAGGCTTCTCGGCGCAGGGTTAGGAGGCTACACCTTC. Protein product: CAWRLLGAGLGGYTF.

The chain couples TRBV18 to TRBJ2-3, with D maybe TRBD2 (7 bases). The CDR3 sequence is 15 residues long. The germline V and J ends were trimmed by 4 bases and 4 bases, with 15 bases remaining between them. Germline-derived CDR1 and CDR2 are KGHSH and LQKENI. This CDR3 is CASSRGGREADTQYF. CDR3 in DNA: TGTGCCAGCTCACGCGGGGGCAGGGAAGCAGATACGCAGTATTTT.